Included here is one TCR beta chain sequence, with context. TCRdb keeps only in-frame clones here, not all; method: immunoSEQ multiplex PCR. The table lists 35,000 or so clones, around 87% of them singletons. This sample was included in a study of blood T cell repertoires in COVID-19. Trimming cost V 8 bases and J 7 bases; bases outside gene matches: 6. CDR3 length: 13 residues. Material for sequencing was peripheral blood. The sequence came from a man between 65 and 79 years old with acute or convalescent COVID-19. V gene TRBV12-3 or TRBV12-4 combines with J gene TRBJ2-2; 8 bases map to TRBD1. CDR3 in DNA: TGTGCCAGCGGACAGGGTTACGGCGGGGAGCTGTTTTTT. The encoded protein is CASGQGYGGELFF.